The clone carrying this T cell receptor beta chain was seen a handful of times. This record comes from a study of radiation and T cells in renal cell carcinoma. Sequenced by immunoSEQ multiplex PCR; TCRdb stores in-frame clones only, minus some. The sample holds about 49,000 clones, 65% to 90% seen once. Specified time point: baseline pretreatment blood. The sample's treatment: 15 Gy SBRT to primary tumor, nephrectomy 4 weeks later. Looked up from germline, CDR1 is MNHEY and CDR2 is SVGAGI. The CDR3 loop spans 15 amino acids. The J segment lost 6 bases and the V segment lost 3 bases, leaving 4 bases of the junction unmatched.

The sequencing used blood, collected from a patient whose treatment included radiotherapy and nephrectomy. The chain links TRBV6-5 to TRBJ2-1; 11 bases line up with TRBD2. The sequence was obtained from an older woman with renal cell carcinoma. The DNA of the CDR3 is TGTGCCAGCAGTTATGGGACTAGCGGCTTCAATGAGCAGTTCTTC. Protein: CASSYGTSGFNEQFF.